This T cell receptor (beta chain) comes out of a study of blood T cell repertoires in COVID-19. Looking at the study overall: Researchers got acute and convalescent COVID-19 samples from the United States, Italy and Spain. Sources were T cells, B-cell-depleted T cells, or PBMCs; the material itself was cDNA or gDNA.

Participants spanned ages about 18 to 90 years and resided in roughly 22 US areas. Recovery meant two consecutive negative NP/OP PCR tests, professional clearance, or resolved symptoms. Assay used: immunoSEQ multiplex PCR; TCRdb lists only in-frame clones, some missing. The sample gives hundreds of thousands of clones, about nine tenths of which show up once; about 3% is in the top ten. V lost 0 bases, J lost 5 bases, and 8 bases stayed unmatched. The germline CDR1 and CDR2 sequences are LGHNA and YSLEER. The CDR3 sequence is 17 residues long. Input material: PBMCs or T cells enriched from blood (not recorded which). The V and J genes are TRBV4-3 and TRBJ2-1, with 9 bases identical to TRBD2. This clonotype originated in a woman in her 50s who had recovered from COVID-19. This chain's CDR3 is CASSQESGSSGNNEQFF. The CDR3 DNA is TGCGCCAGCAGCCAAGAATCGGGGTCTAGCGGGAACAATGAGCAGTTCTTC.